A selection of T cell receptor beta chains follows, all from one sample in a study of tumor and adjacent non-tumor tissue in lung cancer. TCRdb re-called the multiplex PCR reads through MiXCR, storing one row per CDR3 protein. The data show about 90,000 distinct CDR3 sequences, with 61% seen just once and 15% held by the top ten. Specimen: lung tumor tissue. The receptor set was obtained from a man in his 70s with non-small cell lung cancer. Each CDR3 is given with its conserved first and last residue. A D gene is named only where the DNA matches it firmly. Rows give clone size only sometimes, using once, few, many, or a class for an expanded clone.

d_call j_call v_call clone_size cdr3_nt cdr3_aa
. TRBJ2-5 TRBV11-1 . TGTGCCAGCAGCTTGGCCGGGACACCCATGGAGACCCGGTACTTC CASSLAGTPMETRYF
. TRBJ2-3 TRBV20-1 . TGCAGTGCTAGGTCGGGGGCACTGACAGATACGCAGTATTTT CSARSGALTDTQYF
. TRBJ2-1 TRBV7-9 once TGTGCCAGCGGAATTGGAGCCTACAATGAGCAATTCTTC CASGIGAYNEQFF
. TRBJ1-2 TRBV6-1 . TGTGCCAGCAGTGAATCGGGGGGCGCCGGCTATGGCTACGCCTTC CASSESGGAGYGYAF
TRBD1 TRBJ2-5 TRBV11-1 once TGTGCCAGCAGCCCCCGGGACAGGGTTTTTGATACCCACTATTTC CASSPRDRVFDTHYF
. TRBJ2-5 TRBV4-1 . TGCACCAGCAGGCAAGTGGTCAGCAGCGGTGAGACCCAGTACTTC CTSRQVVSSGETQYF
. TRBJ2-4 TRBV5-6 . TGTGCCAGCAGCTTAGGCCACCAAAACATAGCCAAAAACATTCAGTACTTC CASSLGHQNIAKNIQYF
. TRBJ2-7 TRBV5-4 . TGTGCCAGCCGAGGGGGACTCTCATCAACTTACGAGCAGCACTTC CASRGGLSSTYEQHF
. TRBJ1-1 TRBV11-3 . TGTGTCAGCAACGCCTACGGAGCGAACACTGAAGCTTTCTTT CVSNAYGANTEAFF
TRBD1 TRBJ2-5 TRBV4-1 many TGCGCCAGCAGCGAAGTACAGGGGCCAGGAGAGACCCAGTACTTC CASSEVQGPGETQYF
TRBD2 TRBJ2-7 TRBV10-3 . TGTGACATCAGACTAGCGGGAAGTTACGAGCAGTACTTC CDIRLAGSYEQYF
. TRBJ2-4 TRBV29-1 many TGCAGCGTTGAACTAGCCAAAAACATTCAGTACTTC CSVELAKNIQYF
. TRBJ1-1 TRBV30 . TGTGCCCGGACTGGGGGACCCGGTGAAGTTTTCTTT CARTGGPGEVFF
. TRBJ2-1 TRBV5-4 . TGTGCCACCTATCAACAAGGGAGGTTCTACAATGAGCAGTTCTTC CATYQQGRFYNEQFF
. TRBJ2-1 TRBV12-3/TRBV12-4 . TGTGCCAGCAGTTCGTACAGGGCCGGTGAGCAGTTCTTC CASSSYRAGEQFF
TRBD1 TRBJ2-7 TRBV28 many TGTGCCAGCAGTTCAGCGACAGGGGACCCCTACGAGCAGTACTTC CASSSATGDPYEQYF
TRBD2 TRBJ2-1 TRBV5-1 . TGCGCCAGCAGCCGGGTGGCGCTAGCGGGATACAATGAACACTTCTTC CASSRVALAGYNEHFF
. TRBJ2-7 TRBV30 many TGTGCCTGGAGCGGAGGGGGCTCCTACGAGCAGTACTTC CAWSGGGSYEQYF
. TRBJ2-5 TRBV11-1 . TGTGCCAGCAGCTTAGAGGTGAGAGCAGGGGTCGAGACCCGGTACTTC CASSLEVRAGVETRYF
TRBD2 TRBJ2-7 TRBV11-2 medium-sized TGTGCCAGCGCCAGTAGCGGGGTGGTCCGCGAGCAGTACTTC CASASSGVVREQYF
TRBD1 TRBJ2-5 TRBV28 . TGTGCCAGCCTAGGGGGCAAAAAGACCCAGTATTTC CASLGGKKTQYF
. TRBJ1-5 TRBV5-1 . TGCGCCAGCAGCTTGGCTGGGTCTTATAGCAATCAGTCCCAGCATTTT CASSLAGSYSNQSQHF